This passage covers 26 T cell receptor beta chains from one sample sequenced in a study of blood T cell repertoires in COVID-19. Clones were sequenced by immunoSEQ multiplex PCR, and TCRdb holds only the in-frame ones, with some missing. The sample has about 36,000 clones, around four fifths seen once. The sequencing sample was made of peripheral blood. The source is a human donor in a cohort sampled during active COVID-19.

V and J are TRBV4-1 and TRBJ2-7, with 7 bases that match TRBD1. Germline loops: CDR1 MGHRA, CDR2 YSYEKL. The V segment lost 2 bases and the J segment 4 bases; nucleotides outside the gene matches: 8. The CDR3 runs to 15 residues. The chain's CDR3 is CASSQYTGVVYEQYF. CDR3 in DNA: TGCGCCAGCAGCCAATACACAGGGGTGGTATACGAGCAGTACTTC.

V is TRBV19 and J is TRBJ1-1; D remains ambiguous. Deletions cut 1 base from V and 1 base from J, with 4 bases between. Germline V lookup: CDR1 LNHDA, CDR2 SQIVND (reference sequence). The CDR3 has 13 amino acids. The DNA of the CDR3 is TGTGCCAGTAGTATAGCAGAGAACACTGAAGCTTTCTTT. It encodes CASSIAENTEAFF.

The CDR3 DNA reads TGTGCCAGCAGCCAAGTGGGGGGGGCCCGTGATACGCAGTATTTT. It encodes CASSQVGGARDTQYF. V and J are TRBV14 and TRBJ2-3, with a tentative D call TRBD2 (7 bases). The CDR3 has 15 amino acids. Trimming left V 1 base short and J 6 bases short, with 14 bases between. Germline CDR1 is SGHDN and CDR2 is FVKESK.

The chain links TRBV3-1 (or the pseudogene TRBV3-2) to TRBJ2-1; D might be TRBD1 (6 bases). The CDR3 spans 14 residues. CDR1 LGHDT and CDR2 YNNKEL come from the germline V gene (reference sequence). V lost 1 base and J 4 bases, leaving 8 bases between the germline ends. CDR3 in amino acids: CASSQGTDYNEQFF. The CDR3 DNA reads TGTGCCAGCAGCCAAGGGACAGATTACAATGAGCAGTTCTTC.

The J gene is TRBJ2-3, the V gene TRBV27; tentative D call: TRBD2 (6 bases). This CDR3 is 15 amino acids long. V lost 4 bases, J lost 4 bases, and 15 bases lay in between. The germline V gene has CDR1 MNHEY and CDR2 SMNVEV (reference sequence). In nucleotides, the CDR3 is TGTGCCAGCAGTTCCCTGACCGGGGGTCCAGATACGCAGTATTTT. Translating gives CASSSLTGGPDTQYF.

The CDR3 spells CASSDQPLLRDNYGYTF. For the CDR3, the DNA is TGTGCCAGCAGTGACCAACCCCTTTTGCGGGATAACTATGGCTACACCTTC. The genes are TRBV6-1 and TRBJ1-2; D ambiguous. V was pared by 3 bases and J by 1 base, with 18 bases between. The CDR3 runs 17 residues. Germline values: CDR1 MNHNS, CDR2 SASEGT.

The V and J genes are TRBV27 and TRBJ2-7; 9 bases line up with TRBD1. V lost 4 bases and J lost 5; bases outside the gene matches: 9. Germline V lookup: CDR1 MNHEY, CDR2 SMNVEV (reference sequence). CDR3 length equals 15 residues. The CDR3 spells CASSSRDRDRNEQYF. In nucleotides, the CDR3 is TGTGCCAGCAGTTCCAGGGACAGGGACAGGAACGAGCAGTACTTC.

V gene TRBV7-2 combines with J gene TRBJ2-2; D is possibly TRBD1 (5 bases). Germline V gene sequence: CDR1 SGHTA, CDR2 FQGNSA. V gave up 1 base and J gave up 6 bases, with 12 bases separating them. The CDR3 extends over 15 amino acids. The DNA of the CDR3 is TGTGCCAGCAGCTTAGGGGGCGGAAAGCCCGGGGAGCTGTTTTTT. It encodes CASSLGGGKPGELFF.

The rearrangement joins TRBV28 to TRBJ1-6, with TRBD1 as a possible D gene (6 bases). The CDR3 is made up of 17 amino acids. The ends were cut back, 4 bases at V and 0 bases at J, with 13 bases in the middle. Germline CDR1 reads MDHEN; CDR2 reads SYDVKM. CDR3 residues: CASSSAGAFSYNSPLHF. The CDR3 nucleotides are TGTGCCAGCAGTTCCGCGGGGGCCTTCTCCTATAATTCACCCCTCCACTTT. Drawing the rest from reference TRBV28 and TRBJ1-6, the complete variable domain is DVKVTQSSRYLVKRTGEKVFLECVQDMDHENMFWYRQDPGLGLRLIYFSYDVKMKEKGDIPEGYSVSREKKERFSLILESASTNQTSMYLCASSSAGAFSYNSPLHFGNGTRLTVT.

V is TRBV5-1 and J is TRBJ2-3; 11 bases are a match to TRBD2. The CDR3 extends over 17 amino acids. V shed 4 bases, J shed 3 bases, and the junction held 10 bases outside the gene matches. Germline V gene data show CDR1 as SGHRS and CDR2 as YFSETQ. CDR3 coding DNA: TGCGCCAGCAGCGCCTTACTAGCGGGGGCCGGGACAGATACGCAGTATTTT. Translating gives CASSALLAGAGTDTQYF.

This sequence joins TRBV2 and TRBJ2-5, with 12 bases that match TRBD2. CDR1 and CDR2 from the germline V gene are SNHLY and FYNNEI. The CDR3 is 16 residues long. J gave up 5 bases and V 8 bases, and 12 bases lay outside the gene matches. CDR3 region: CASGGLAGMLGETQYF. CDR3 DNA sequence: TGTGCCAGCGGAGGACTAGCGGGGATGCTGGGGGAGACCCAGTACTTC.

The chain is built from TRBV19 and TRBJ1-5, with 7 positions matching TRBD1. CDR1 and CDR2 from the germline V gene are LNHDA and SQIVND (reference sequence). J was trimmed by 0 bases and V by 7 bases; bases with no gene match: 9. There are 16 residues in the CDR3. This CDR3 reads CASTLKGAYSNQPQHF. The CDR3 DNA follows: TGTGCCAGTACTCTCAAGGGGGCATATAGCAATCAGCCCCAGCATTTT.

The V gene is TRBV18, the J gene TRBJ2-1, with 7 bases identical to TRBD1. CDR1 is KGHSH, CDR2 LQKENI, per germline. V was pared by 2 bases and J by 4 bases, with 2 bases of the junction left unmatched. This CDR3 comprises 14 residues. The CDR3 reads CASSPGQVYNEQFF. Written as DNA, the CDR3 is TGTGCCAGCTCACCAGGACAGGTTTACAATGAGCAGTTCTTC.

V is TRBV6-2 or TRBV6-3 and J is TRBJ2-3; a weak D match, TRBD1 (6 bases). V was clipped by 7 bases and J by 2 bases, with 19 bases between them. This CDR3 comprises 16 residues. CDR1 and CDR2 from the germline V gene are MNHEY and SVGEGT. The CDR3 DNA sequence: TGTGCCAGCACCCCCCTGGGGGCGGGTTCCACAGATACGCAGTATTTT. Residues: CASTPLGAGSTDTQYF.

The V call is TRBV3-1 (or the pseudogene TRBV3-2), the J call TRBJ2-7; TRBD1 matches 8 bases. The CDR3 length is 16 residues. Germline V lookup: CDR1 LGHDT, CDR2 YNNKEL (reference sequence). The J segment lost 0 bases and the V segment lost 1 base, leaving 5 bases of the junction unmatched. The DNA for the CDR3 is TGTGCCAGCAGCCAAGTTGGGACAGGCCGCTCCTACGAGCAGTACTTC. It yields the protein CASSQVGTGRSYEQYF.

The sample holds a few counts of this clone. This chain links TRBV29-1 with TRBJ1-1; maybe TRBD1 (6 bases). Germline V gives CDR1 SQVTM, CDR2 ANQGSEA. This CDR3 is built from 13 residues. V was clipped by 4 bases and J by 2 bases, with 11 bases between them. CDR3 nucleotides: TGCAGCGTTGGTAAGGACAGAAACACTGAAGCTTTCTTT. Protein sequence: CSVGKDRNTEAFF.

This chain joins TRBV5-3 and TRBJ2-1; D ambiguous. Being an ORF, TRBV5-3 has a function that is uncertain. V was clipped by 1 base and J by 5 bases, with 19 bases between them. The CDR3 loop spans 17 amino acids. The CDR3 nucleotides read TGTGCCAGAAGCTTGATCTACAAGCTGACTTTTGACAATGAGCAGTTCTTC. Encoded protein: CARSLIYKLTFDNEQFF.

This chain uses TRBV6-5 with TRBJ2-5, with TRBD1 matching 7 bases. V was clipped by 6 bases and J by 5 bases; unmatched bases: 6. Germline V gives CDR1 MNHEY, CDR2 SVGAGI. The CDR3 consists of 13 residues. The CDR3 here is CASRQGRRETQYF. The CDR3 coding sequence is TGTGCCAGCAGACAGGGGCGGAGGGAGACCCAGTACTTC.

This chain links TRBV5-4 with TRBJ1-4; D is uncertain. In germline, CDR1 is SGHNT, CDR2 YYREEE (reference sequence). Trimming shortened V by 4 bases and J by 7 bases, and 17 bases separated the two germline ends. The CDR3 consists of 15 residues. This chain's CDR3 is CASSGRSGSGEKLFF. The CDR3, as DNA: TGTGCCAGCAGCGGGCGGTCCGGGAGCGGTGAAAAACTGTTTTTT.

This clone has a handful of counts. This chain links TRBV19 with TRBJ2-7, with D tentatively TRBD1 (5 bases). Between the trimmed V and J ends, which lost 6 bases and 7 bases, there was a span of 10 bases. CDR3 size: 11 residues. Germline lookup yields CDR1 LNHDA and CDR2 SQIVND (reference sequence). CDR3 sequence: CASRLGPEQYF. As DNA, the CDR3 is TGTGCCAGTAGACTGGGGCCTGAGCAGTACTTC. Looking up the rest from reference TRBV19 and TRBJ2-7 gives the full variable domain: DGGITQSPKYLFRKEGQNVTLSCEQNLNHDAMYWYRQDPGQGLRLIYYSQIVNDFQKGDIAEGYSVSREKKESFPLTVTSAQKNPTAFYLCASRLGPEQYFGPGTRLTVT.

J is TRBJ2-5 and V is TRBV14; D perhaps matches TRBD2 (6 bases). The CDR3 spans 17 residues. Germline-derived CDR1 and CDR2 are SGHDN and FVKESK. V was clipped by 1 base and J by 1 base, with 16 bases between them. The CDR3 DNA follows: TGTGCCAGCAGCCAAGTCTACGGGAGCAGGGCCCAAGAGACCCAGTACTTC. Its translation: CASSQVYGSRAQETQYF. Full variable domain (outside the CDR3, taken from reference TRBV14 and TRBJ2-5): EAGVTQFPSHSVIEKGQTVTLRCDPISGHDNLYWYRRVMGKEIKFLLHFVKESKQDESGMPNNRFLAERTGGTYSTLKVQPAELEDSGVYFCASSQVYGSRAQETQYFGPGTRLLVL.

The CDR3 DNA follows: TGTGCCAGCAGCTTCTCCCCTTCAGATCTATTCGCCGGGACAGGAAAGTCCTACGAGCAGTACTTC. Amino acids: CASSFSPSDLFAGTGKSYEQYF. The chain employs TRBV13 and TRBJ2-7, with TRBD1 matching 8 bases. Per germline, CDR1 PRHDT and CDR2 FYEKMQ (reference sequence). Trimming took 3 bases from V and 1 from J; bases not matched to a gene: 26. The CDR3 contains 22 residues. The full variable domain, its missing parts supplied by reference TRBV13 and TRBJ2-7, is AAGVIQSPRHLIKEKRETATLKCYPIPRHDTVYWYQQGPGQDPQFLISFYEKMQSDKGSIPDRFSAQQFSDYHSELNMSSLELGDSALYFCASSFSPSDLFAGTGKSYEQYFGPGTRLTVT.

The CDR3 bases are TGCAGCTACGGGGGGGTTAGGAGCACTGAAGCTTTCTTT. Protein: CSYGGVRSTEAFF. This rearrangement joins TRBV29-1 to TRBJ1-1, with a weak D call TRBD1 (5 bases). This CDR3 has 13 amino acids. Trimming removed 8 bases at V and 4 bases at J, with 17 bases between. Germline V CDR1 and CDR2: SQVTM, ANQGSEA.

The rearrangement links TRBV5-4 to TRBJ2-1; D is possibly TRBD1 (5 bases). Germline CDR1 is SGHNT and CDR2 is YYREEE (reference sequence). V dropped 0 bases and J dropped 6 bases, with 16 bases sitting between them. The CDR3 is 16 residues long. CDR3 DNA: TGTGCCAGCAGCTTGGGGTTGCAGGGATATTCCAATGAGCAGTTCTTC. It is translated as CASSLGLQGYSNEQFF.

The chain recombines TRBV7-8 with TRBJ2-1; TRBD2 might be the D (7 bases). This CDR3 has 17 amino acids. Looked up from germline, CDR1 is SGHVS and CDR2 is FQNEAQ. V shed 5 bases and J shed 0 bases, with 17 bases lying between them. The CDR3 sequence: CASSPRRGGSSYNEQFF. The CDR3 nucleotides read TGTGCCAGCAGCCCAAGGAGGGGGGGGAGCTCCTACAATGAGCAGTTCTTC.

This chain connects TRBV19 to TRBJ2-7; 9 nucleotides match TRBD1. J was trimmed by 3 bases and V by 3 bases; bases with no gene match: 6. The germline CDR1 and CDR2 sequences are LNHDA and SQIVND (reference sequence). The CDR3 contains 15 residues. The CDR3 DNA reads as TGTGCCAGTAGTATTGGGACGGGACAGGGCTACGAGCAGTACTTC. It specifies CASSIGTGQGYEQYF.